This T cell receptor beta chain comes out of a study of cytomegalovirus exposure and HLA in healthy donors. Points from the study as a whole: The study labeled approximately 150 TCR beta chains cytomegalovirus-associated. Follow-up analysis found HLA locus-dependent TCR association rates, highest for DRB1 and lowest for HLA-C.

The V gene's germline CDR1 is LNHDA and CDR2 SQIVND (reference sequence). This CDR3 is built from 14 residues. Trimming cost V 6 bases and J 4 bases; bases outside gene matches: 5. Primers for the PCR totalled 60 Vbeta and 13 Jbeta. This table comes from immunoSEQ multiplex PCR, and its TCRdb copy is limited to in-frame clones, with some not included. The data contain over 150,000 clones, less than 85% of them singletons. To note about this clone: Antigen specificity is unknown.

This TCR derives from a man aged 40-49 years in good health and CMV-seronegative. The chain carries TRBV19 and TRBJ1-1; TRBD1 matches 10 bases. Sequencing was performed on PBMCs. The CDR3 DNA reads TGTGCCAGTAGACTGACAGGGGGCACCACTGAAGCTTTCTTT. This encodes CASRLTGGTTEAFF.